This T cell receptor beta chain is drawn from a study of blood T cell repertoires in COVID-19 (dated by TCRdb to between 2020 and 2021). About the study as a whole: Collaborator samples came from the United States, Italy and Spain and covered acute and convalescent phases of COVID-19. The material from the prospective study consisted of cDNA or gDNA derived from T cells, B-cell-depleted T cells, or PBMCs. Subjects who had been exposed to COVID-19, were actively infected with it, or had recovered from it provided the deeply sampled blood TCRbeta repertoires that made up the dataset. The repertoires were released in a freely available public database intended as a resource for research on the immune response to SARS-CoV-2. Samples came from the ongoing ImmuneRACE study (first 160 participants) plus 1,254 subjects from 6 global collaborators. Nearly every sample came with metadata listing a de-identified subject ID, COVID-19 status, age in years and sex. Where available, HLA class I and class II types were taken from metadata supplied by the sample provider and were not determined by assay-based typing.

In the case of this clone: Its antigen is unknown. One junction end does not reproduce the germline sequence, and a read error may be involved.

Findings and caveats that apply to the study as a whole: The quantity of clinical and demographic metadata differed by source and by participant and was supplied without curation.

The CDR3 numbers 13 residues from cysteine through phenylalanine. Only the CDR3 DNA stays, 39 bases, in frame from base 1. CDR1 and CDR2 are read off the germline V gene as SGHVS and FQNEAQ. The immunoSEQ Assay, a bias-controlled multiplex PCR, was used to amplify TCRbeta CDR3 regions from genomic DNA. The source study handled its data this way. The number of nucleated cells in each sample was estimated from the amplification of reference gene primers within the assay. To quantify the absolute abundance of each unique TCRbeta CDR3 rearrangement, sequence reads were collapsed and filtered. For each sample, productive Simpson clonality was calculated as the square root of Simpson's diversity index over productive rearrangements. TCRdb re-hosts the immuneACCESS table, in-frame sequences only. Its copies lack some clones; in the studies checked, an unresolved V gene accounts for under half of them, and the cause for the rest is not known. That table is the source of V, J and clone size, and D and trimming were worked out from the DNA. This sample lists 90,000 or so clones; roughly nine tenths were detected once. In total, the top ten clones hold about 1.8% of the sample.

Whole blood was collected in K2EDTA tubes by collaborating institutions according to the institutions' own protocols. For TCRbeta analysis, collaborator samples were shipped as frozen whole blood, as isolated PBMCs, or as DNA extracted from either sample type. The sequence came from a human donor with active COVID-19. The donor label of this sample is uncertain. The V and J genes are TRBV7-8 and TRBJ1-1; the D gene is perhaps TRBD1, on 6 matching bases. The material sequenced was peripheral blood. The DNA sequence follows: TGTGCCAGCAGCCGCGACAGGAACGCTGAAGCTTTCTTT. This codes for CASSRDRNAEAFF.